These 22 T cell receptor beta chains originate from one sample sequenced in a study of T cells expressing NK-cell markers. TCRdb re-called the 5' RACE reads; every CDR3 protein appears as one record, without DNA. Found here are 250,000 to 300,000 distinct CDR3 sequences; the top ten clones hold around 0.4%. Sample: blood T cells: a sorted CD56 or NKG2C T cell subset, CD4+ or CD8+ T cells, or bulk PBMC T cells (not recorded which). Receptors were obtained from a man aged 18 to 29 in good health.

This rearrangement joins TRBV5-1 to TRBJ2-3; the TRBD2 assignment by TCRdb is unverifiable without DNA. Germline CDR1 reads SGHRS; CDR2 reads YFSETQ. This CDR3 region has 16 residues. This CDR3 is CASSLGQTSGSEGQYF.

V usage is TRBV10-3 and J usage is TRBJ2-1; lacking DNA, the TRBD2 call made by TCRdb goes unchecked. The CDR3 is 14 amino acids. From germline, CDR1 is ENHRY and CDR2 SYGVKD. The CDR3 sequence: CAISEKGLGNEQFF.

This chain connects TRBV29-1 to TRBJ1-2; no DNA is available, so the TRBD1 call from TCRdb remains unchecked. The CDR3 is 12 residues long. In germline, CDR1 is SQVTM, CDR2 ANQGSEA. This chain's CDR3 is CSVVGGGDGYTF.

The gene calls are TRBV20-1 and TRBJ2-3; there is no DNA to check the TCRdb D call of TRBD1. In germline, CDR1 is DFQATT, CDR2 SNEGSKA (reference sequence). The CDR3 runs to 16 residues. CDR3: CSARVPGTGARDTQYF.

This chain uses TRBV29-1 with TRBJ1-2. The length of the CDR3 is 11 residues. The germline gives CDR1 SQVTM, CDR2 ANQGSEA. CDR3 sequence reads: CSVDPGAGYTF.

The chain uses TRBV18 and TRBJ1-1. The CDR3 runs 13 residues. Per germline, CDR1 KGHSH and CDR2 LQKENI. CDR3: CASSPWVATEAFF.

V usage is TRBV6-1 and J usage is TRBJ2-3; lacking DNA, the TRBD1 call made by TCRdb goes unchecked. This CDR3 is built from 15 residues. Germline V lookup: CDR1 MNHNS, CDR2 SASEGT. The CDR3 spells CASTKDRASTDTQYF.

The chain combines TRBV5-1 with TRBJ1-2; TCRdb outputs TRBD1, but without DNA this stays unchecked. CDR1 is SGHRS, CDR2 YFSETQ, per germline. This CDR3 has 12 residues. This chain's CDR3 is CASRYRDYGYTF.

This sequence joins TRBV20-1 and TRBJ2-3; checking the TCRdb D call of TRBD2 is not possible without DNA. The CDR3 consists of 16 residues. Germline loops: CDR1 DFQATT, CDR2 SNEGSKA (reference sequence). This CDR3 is CSARGFGGSYTDTQYF.

The CDR3 sequence: CASLGQPYEQYF. The rearrangement joins TRBV25-1 to TRBJ2-7. Germline loops: CDR1 MGHDK, CDR2 SYGVNS. The CDR3 contains 12 residues.

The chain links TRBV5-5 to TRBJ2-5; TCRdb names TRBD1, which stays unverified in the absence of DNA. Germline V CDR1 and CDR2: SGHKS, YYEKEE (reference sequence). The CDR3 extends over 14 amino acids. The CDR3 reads CATATRGVGETQYF.

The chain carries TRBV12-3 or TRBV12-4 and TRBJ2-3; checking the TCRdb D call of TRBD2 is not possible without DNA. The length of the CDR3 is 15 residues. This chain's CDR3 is CASGKAGGSTDTQYF.

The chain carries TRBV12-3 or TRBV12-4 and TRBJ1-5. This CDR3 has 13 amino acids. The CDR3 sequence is CASSLGSGEAQHF.

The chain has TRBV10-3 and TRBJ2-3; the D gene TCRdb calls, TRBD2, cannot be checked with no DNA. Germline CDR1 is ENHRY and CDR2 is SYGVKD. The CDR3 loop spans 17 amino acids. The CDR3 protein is CAISEVPGGRYTDTQYF.

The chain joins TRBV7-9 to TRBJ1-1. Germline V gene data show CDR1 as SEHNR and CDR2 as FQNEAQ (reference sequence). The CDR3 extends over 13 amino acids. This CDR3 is CASSPTRPGEAFF.

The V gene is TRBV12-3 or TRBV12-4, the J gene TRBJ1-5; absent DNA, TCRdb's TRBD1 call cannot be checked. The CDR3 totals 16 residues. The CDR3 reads CASSLRGRGPNQPQHF.

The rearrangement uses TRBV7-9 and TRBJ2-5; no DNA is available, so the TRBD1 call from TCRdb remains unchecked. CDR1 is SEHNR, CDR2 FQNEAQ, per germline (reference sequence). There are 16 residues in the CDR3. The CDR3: CASSQPPGQGAETQYF.

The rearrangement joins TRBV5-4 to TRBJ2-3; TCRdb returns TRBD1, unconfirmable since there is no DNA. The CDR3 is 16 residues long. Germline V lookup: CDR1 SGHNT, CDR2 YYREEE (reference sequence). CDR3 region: CASSLPPGMGTDTQYF.

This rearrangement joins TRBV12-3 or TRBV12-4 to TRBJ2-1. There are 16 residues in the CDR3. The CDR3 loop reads CASSMSTVSSYNEQFF.

The CDR3 reads CASSLSPPMGRDTQYF. This rearrangement joins TRBV27 to TRBJ2-3; absent DNA, TCRdb's TRBD1 call cannot be checked. The CDR3 has 16 amino acids. The germline V gene has CDR1 MNHEY and CDR2 SMNVEV (reference sequence).

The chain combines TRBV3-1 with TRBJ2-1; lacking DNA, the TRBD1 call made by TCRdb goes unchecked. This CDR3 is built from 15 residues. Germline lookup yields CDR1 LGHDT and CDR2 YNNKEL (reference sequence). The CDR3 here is CASSQDRVVGDEQFF.

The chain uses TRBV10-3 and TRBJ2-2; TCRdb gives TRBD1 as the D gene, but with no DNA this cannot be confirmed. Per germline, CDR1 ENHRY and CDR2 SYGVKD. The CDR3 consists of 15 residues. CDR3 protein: CAISELGLGAGELFF.